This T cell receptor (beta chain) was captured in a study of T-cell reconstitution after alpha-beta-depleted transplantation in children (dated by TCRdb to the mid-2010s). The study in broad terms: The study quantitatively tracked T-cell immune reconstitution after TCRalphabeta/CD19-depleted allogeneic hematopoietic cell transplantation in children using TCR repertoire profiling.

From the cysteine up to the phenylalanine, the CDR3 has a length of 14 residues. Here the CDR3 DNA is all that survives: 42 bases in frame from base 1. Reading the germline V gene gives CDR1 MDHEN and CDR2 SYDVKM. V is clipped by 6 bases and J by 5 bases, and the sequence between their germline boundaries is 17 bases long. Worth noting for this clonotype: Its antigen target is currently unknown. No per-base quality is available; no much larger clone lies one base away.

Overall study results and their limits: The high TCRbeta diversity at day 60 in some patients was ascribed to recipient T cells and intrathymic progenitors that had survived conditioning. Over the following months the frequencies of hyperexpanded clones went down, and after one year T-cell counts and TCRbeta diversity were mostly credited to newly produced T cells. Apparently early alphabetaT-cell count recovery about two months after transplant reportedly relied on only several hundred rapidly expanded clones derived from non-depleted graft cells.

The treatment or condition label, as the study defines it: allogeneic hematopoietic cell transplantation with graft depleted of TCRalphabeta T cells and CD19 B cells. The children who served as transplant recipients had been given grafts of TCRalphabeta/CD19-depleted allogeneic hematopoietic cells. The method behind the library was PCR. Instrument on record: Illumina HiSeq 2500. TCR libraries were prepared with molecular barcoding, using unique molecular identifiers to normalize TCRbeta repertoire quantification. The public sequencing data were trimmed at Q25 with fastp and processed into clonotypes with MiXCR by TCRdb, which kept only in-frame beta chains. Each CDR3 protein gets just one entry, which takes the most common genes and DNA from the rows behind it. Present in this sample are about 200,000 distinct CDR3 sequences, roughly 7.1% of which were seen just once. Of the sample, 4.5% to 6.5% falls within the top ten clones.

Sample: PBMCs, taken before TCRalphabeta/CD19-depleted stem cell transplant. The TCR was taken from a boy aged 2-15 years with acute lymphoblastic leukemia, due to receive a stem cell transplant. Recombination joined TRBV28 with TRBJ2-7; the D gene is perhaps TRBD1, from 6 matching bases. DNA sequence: TGTGCCAGCAGGGAACAGGGTTCTAGGCACGAGCAGTACTTC. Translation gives CASREQGSRHEQYF.